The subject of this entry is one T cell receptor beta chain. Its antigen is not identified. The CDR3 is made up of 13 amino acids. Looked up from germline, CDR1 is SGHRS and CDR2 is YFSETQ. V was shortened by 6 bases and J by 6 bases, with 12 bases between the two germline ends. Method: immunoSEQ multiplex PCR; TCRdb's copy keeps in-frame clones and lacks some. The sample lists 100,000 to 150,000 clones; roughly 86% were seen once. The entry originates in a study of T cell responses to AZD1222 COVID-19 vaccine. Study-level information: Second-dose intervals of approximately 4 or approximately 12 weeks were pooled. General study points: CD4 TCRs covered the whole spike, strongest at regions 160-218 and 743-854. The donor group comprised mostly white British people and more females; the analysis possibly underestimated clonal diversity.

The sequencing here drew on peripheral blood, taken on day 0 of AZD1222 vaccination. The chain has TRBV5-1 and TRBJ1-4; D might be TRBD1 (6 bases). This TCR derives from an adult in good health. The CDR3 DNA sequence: TGCGCCAGCAAGGGGGGAGAAGATGAAAAACTGTTTTTT. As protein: CASKGGEDEKLFF.